This T cell receptor (beta chain) was retrieved from a study of CD8 T cells in Susac syndrome. Study-wide background: Roughly six sequenced Susac syndrome patients had clinically active disease, while eight or nine were in remission. Findings of the study overall: As the study acknowledged, the number of individuals who were part of its TCR sequencing and HLA analysis was relatively small.

As for this clonotype: Its specificity is unknown.

The ends lost 6 bases at V and 3 bases at J; junction bases unmatched: 7. The germline V gene encodes CDR1 SGHAT and CDR2 FQNNGV. The CDR3 has 15 amino acids. Patients with Susac syndrome showed fulfilment of recently defined diagnostic criteria for definite or probable disease. Through negative isolation, CD4+ and CD8+ T cells were obtained, while TEMRA cells were enriched using FACS. Reverse transcription used about 0.45 to 1 ug RNA and random hexamers. TCRdb recomputed calls from the immunoSEQ multiplex PCR reads with MiXCR, one row per CDR3 protein. The sample has 70,000 to 100,000 distinct CDR3 sequences, roughly 96% seen once.

V usage is TRBV11-2 and J usage is TRBJ2-2; 7 bases align to TRBD2. The TCR was taken from a human donor with Susac syndrome. Material: CD8+ T cells from PBMCs. CDR3 DNA sequence: TGTGCCAGCAGACTAGGGCTAGCGGACACCGGGGAGCTGTTTTTT. Translation gives CASRLGLADTGELFF.